The 2 T cell receptor beta chains listed next were all sequenced from one sample in a study of blood T cell repertoires in COVID-19 (dated by TCRdb to the early 2020s). Receptor libraries were prepared by the immunoSEQ multiplex PCR assay. TCRdb carries this immuneACCESS record with in-frame sequences only. Its versions omit some clonotypes, under half of them owing to an unresolved V gene in the studies checked, with the rest unexplained. For this sample the table gives approximately 250,000 clones, of which about 87% were detected only once. Around 7.8% of the sample is in the top ten clones. Sequencing was performed on peripheral blood. These receptors all stem from a human donor in a cohort sampled during active COVID-19.

The CDR3 here is CASSQDVGGGYGYTF. The CDR3 nucleotides read TGCGCCAGCAGCCAAGATGTGGGTGGGGGGTATGGCTACACCTTC. This chain uses TRBV4-3 with TRBJ1-2; possibly TRBD1 for D (5 bases). The CDR3 covers 15 residues. Per germline, CDR1 LGHNA and CDR2 YSLEER. V gave up 0 bases and J gave up 5 bases, with 13 bases separating them.

The chain has TRBV7-6 and TRBJ1-2; TRBD1 is a possible D gene (5 bases). This CDR3 comprises 15 residues. Trimming removed 5 bases from V and 2 bases from J, with 15 bases in between. Germline V gene data show CDR1 as SGHVS and CDR2 as FNYEAQ. The CDR3 loop reads CASSPDGGGNYGYTF. In DNA, the CDR3 is TGTGCCAGCAGCCCTGACGGGGGAGGGAACTATGGCTACACCTTC.